Below, 30 T cell receptor beta chains from the same sample are listed, as sequenced in a study of T cells expressing NK-cell markers. TCRdb re-called the 5' RACE reads; one entry per CDR3 protein, DNA not given. The sample includes 300,000 or so distinct CDR3 sequences. The sample consisted of blood T cells: a sorted CD56 or NKG2C T cell subset, CD4+ or CD8+ T cells, or bulk PBMC T cells (not recorded which). The receptors shown here come from a woman between 18 and 75 years old in good health.

This rearrangement joins TRBV20-1 to TRBJ2-6; TCRdb's D call, TRBD1, is unchecked because there is no DNA. CDR1 DFQATT and CDR2 SNEGSKA come from the germline V gene (reference sequence). The CDR3 length is 20 residues. Here the CDR3 reads CSARTDLPGQTTSGANVLTF.

V usage is TRBV20-1 and J usage is TRBJ2-5; TCRdb's D gene call, TRBD1, goes unchecked for lack of DNA. The CDR3 totals 15 residues. Germline V lookup: CDR1 DFQATT, CDR2 SNEGSKA (reference sequence). The CDR3 region is CSARDRLAGTETQYF.

This chain links TRBV6-1 with TRBJ1-4; lacking DNA, the TRBD1 call made by TCRdb goes unchecked. The CDR3 contains 14 residues. From germline, CDR1 is MNHNS and CDR2 SASEGT. The CDR3 region is CASRDRATNEKLFF.

The chain has TRBV2 and TRBJ2-2. CDR3 length: 11 amino acids. In germline, CDR1 is SNHLY, CDR2 FYNNEI. CDR3 amino acids: CASSVPGELFF.

The V call is TRBV11-2, the J call TRBJ2-1. CDR3 size: 15 residues. Germline V gene sequence: CDR1 SGHAT, CDR2 FQNNGV. The CDR3 reads CASSRKTRTYNEQFF.

The rearrangement links TRBV20-1 to TRBJ1-1. This CDR3 contains 15 residues. Per germline, CDR1 DFQATT and CDR2 SNEGSKA (reference sequence). CDR3 residues: CSARDLGQVNTEAFF.

This sequence joins TRBV4-3 and TRBJ1-6; the D gene TCRdb calls, TRBD1, cannot be checked with no DNA. The CDR3 has 17 residues. Germline CDR1 is LGHNA and CDR2 is YSLEER. The chain's CDR3 is CASSQTGDRGSNSPLHF.

The chain uses TRBV30 and TRBJ2-1; TCRdb selects TRBD1, and the lack of DNA leaves this call unchecked. Germline values: CDR1 GTSNPN, CDR2 SVGIG (reference sequence). This CDR3 contains 17 residues. The CDR3 protein is CAWSVLLRQGPNNEQFF. Looking up the rest from reference TRBV30 and TRBJ2-1 gives the full variable domain: SQTIHQWPATLVQPVGSPLSLECTVEGTSNPNLYWYRQAAGRGLQLLFYSVGIGQISSEVPQNLSASRPQDRQFILSSKKLLLSDSGFYLCAWSVLLRQGPNNEQFFGPGTRLTVL.

The chain employs TRBV15 and TRBJ2-3. The CDR3 totals 14 residues. Germline loops: CDR1 LNHNV, CDR2 YYDKDF (reference sequence). The chain's CDR3 is CATSFRTGSGTQYF.

The V call is TRBV18, the J call TRBJ2-3. This CDR3 is built from 14 residues. Germline V gene data show CDR1 as KGHSH and CDR2 as LQKENI. The CDR3: CASSPGSRLDTQYF. Supplemented by reference TRBV18 and TRBJ2-3, the full variable domain reads NAGVMQNPRHLVRRRGQEARLRCSPMKGHSHVYWYRQLPEEGLKFMVYLQKENIIDESGMPKERFSAEFPKEGPSILRIQQVVRGDSAAYFCASSPGSRLDTQYFGPGTRLTVL.

The V gene is TRBV5-8, the J gene TRBJ2-7. The germline V gene has CDR1 SGHTS and CDR2 YDEGEE. The CDR3 length is 14 residues. CDR3 amino acids: CASSRLRVSYEQYF.

The gene calls are TRBV20-1 and TRBJ2-6. Per the germline V gene, CDR1 is DFQATT and CDR2 is SNEGSKA (reference sequence). This CDR3 spans 16 amino acids. The CDR3 here is CSARGPPRAGANVLTF.

The chain combines TRBV7-9 with TRBJ1-1; absent DNA, TCRdb's TRBD1 call cannot be checked. Germline CDR1 SEHNR, CDR2 FQNEAQ (reference sequence). The CDR3 loop spans 14 amino acids. The CDR3 spells CASSLRDTRMEAFF.

The rearrangement links TRBV4-2 to TRBJ2-1; the TCRdb D gene call, TRBD1, has no DNA to confirm it. The CDR3 covers 16 residues. Germline-derived CDR1 and CDR2 are LGHNA and YNFKEQ. The CDR3 is CASSLGAGNSYNEQFF.

The chain links TRBV6-5 to TRBJ2-7; TCRdb calls TRBD1, which cannot be checked without DNA. The CDR3 length is 14 residues. Germline V gene lookup returns CDR1 MNHEY and CDR2 SVGAGI. The CDR3 loop reads CASSYSADPGEQYF.

The CDR3 here is CSARDAGPPGNTIYF. The chain couples TRBV20-1 to TRBJ1-3. The CDR3 runs 15 residues. Germline V lookup: CDR1 DFQATT, CDR2 SNEGSKA (reference sequence).

The V and J genes are TRBV7-3 and TRBJ2-3; TCRdb reports TRBD2, a call that lacks DNA to check it against. The CDR3 sequence is 15 residues long. Germline CDR1 reads SGHTA; CDR2 reads FQGTGA. CDR3: CASSFGRGRGNTQYF. The full variable domain, in which reference TRBV7-3 and TRBJ2-3 provide the parts outside the CDR3, is GAGVSQTPSNKVTEKGKYVELRCDPISGHTALYWYRQSLGQGPEFLIYFQGTGAADDSGLPNDRFFAVRPEGSVSTLKIQRTERGDSAVYLCASSFGRGRGNTQYFGPGTRLTVL.

The V gene is TRBV10-3, the J gene TRBJ2-1; TCRdb lists TRBD1, though no DNA is available to test this call. The germline V gene encodes CDR1 ENHRY and CDR2 SYGVKD. CDR3 length: 13 amino acids. CDR3 in amino acids: CAIRDRENNEQFF.

V and J are TRBV19 and TRBJ1-2; TCRdb calls TRBD1, which cannot be checked without DNA. This CDR3 has 15 amino acids. Per the germline V gene, CDR1 is LNHDA and CDR2 is SQIVND (reference sequence). CDR3: CATSTGRSANYGYTF.

The chain couples TRBV3-1 to TRBJ2-7; the TCRdb D gene call, TRBD2, has no DNA to confirm it. The CDR3 extends over 14 amino acids. Looked up from germline, CDR1 is LGHDT and CDR2 is YNNKEL (reference sequence). The CDR3 sequence: CASAGTSGSSEQYF.

This rearrangement joins TRBV12-3 or TRBV12-4 to TRBJ2-5; the TRBD1 assignment by TCRdb is unverifiable without DNA. There are 16 residues in the CDR3. The CDR3: CASSSFRRGGVDSQYF.

This rearrangement joins TRBV7-2 to TRBJ2-3; there is no DNA to check the TCRdb D call of TRBD2. CDR1 and CDR2 from the germline V gene are SGHTA and FQGNSA. This CDR3 has 17 amino acids. Here the CDR3 reads CASRRLGTSGPTDTQYF.

The chain couples TRBV12-5 to TRBJ1-2. CDR3 length: 14 amino acids. CDR1 is LGHNT and CDR2 is FRNRAP in the germline V gene. This CDR3 reads CASGLVPVDAGYTF.

CDR3 sequence reads: CASSPGPAYYGYTF. The rearrangement links TRBV12-3 or TRBV12-4 to TRBJ1-2; TCRdb's D gene call, TRBD1, goes unchecked for lack of DNA. The CDR3 consists of 14 residues.

The chain carries TRBV5-1 and TRBJ2-7; TCRdb calls TRBD1, which cannot be checked without DNA. The CDR3 has 14 amino acids. Germline CDR1 and CDR2: SGHRS and YFSETQ. The CDR3 loop is CASSLATGADEQYF.

The V call is TRBV7-3, the J call TRBJ2-3; the D call from TCRdb, TRBD1, cannot be confirmed without DNA. Germline loops: CDR1 SGHTA, CDR2 FQGTGA. The CDR3 has 15 amino acids. The CDR3 sequence is CASSPRTFSTDTQYF.

The chain links TRBV20-1 to TRBJ2-1; the D gene TCRdb calls, TRBD2, cannot be checked with no DNA. The CDR3 length is 17 residues. Germline assignment: CDR1 DFQATT and CDR2 SNEGSKA (reference sequence). CDR3 protein: CSAPRRLAGGGYNEQFF.

The chain carries TRBV30 and TRBJ2-3; TCRdb selects TRBD1, and the lack of DNA leaves this call unchecked. The CDR3 runs 15 residues. Germline CDR1 and CDR2: GTSNPN and SVGIG (reference sequence). CDR3 loop: CAWSPGGTATDTQYF.

J is TRBJ2-3 and V is TRBV12-3 or TRBV12-4; TCRdb outputs TRBD1, but without DNA this stays unchecked. This CDR3 comprises 15 residues. The CDR3 region is CASSLRGPATDTQYF.

This sequence joins TRBV7-8 and TRBJ1-3; TCRdb proposes TRBD1, but this gene call is untestable without DNA. The CDR3 loop spans 20 amino acids. CDR1 is SGHVS, CDR2 FQNEAQ, per germline. CDR3: CASSLVYSRDRALSGNTIYF.